This T cell receptor (beta chain) is drawn from a study of T cell responses to AZD1222 COVID-19 vaccine. Assay: immunoSEQ multiplex PCR; the TCRdb copy retains only in-frame clones and omits some. The sample holds about 120,000 clones, 75% to 90% seen once. V was trimmed by 3 bases and J by 4 bases, leaving 7 bases between them. Germline loops: CDR1 SGHVS, CDR2 FQNEAQ. The CDR3 consists of 13 residues. The study's findings and limits: Vaccine-associated CD4 TCRs spanned spike, dominant at 160-218 and 743-854. Clonal diversity may have been underestimated, and the donors were mostly white British, with more females than males. Close to half of all spike-specific TCRs reportedly target regions of the variants that are unmutated.

In regard to this clone: No antigen is known for it.

The chain employs TRBV7-8 and TRBJ1-5; TRBD1 might be the D (6 bases). The starting material was peripheral blood, obtained on day 0 of AZD1222 vaccination. The clonotype was recovered from an adult in good health. The CDR3 bases are TGTGCCAGCAGCTTCCAGGGGAATCAGCCCCAGCATTTT. This gives the protein CASSFQGNQPQHF.